The 24 T cell receptor beta chains below all came from one sample that was sequenced in a study of molecular identifiers for immune sequencing clone quantification (dated by TCRdb to 2016 to 2019). To prepare the library, PCR was applied. The sequencing machine was a NextSeq 500. TCRdb redid the processing of the public reads, applying fastp at Q25 and MiXCR, and retained in-frame beta chains. A single entry per CDR3 protein holds the most common genes and DNA from its merged rows. Across this sample there are some 94,000 distinct CDR3 sequences, with more than 20% seen only once. The leading ten clones occupy 0.6% to 0.95% of the sample. Sequenced sample: naive CD8+ T cells from blood, with Jurkat cell RNA spiked in. What the cell subset or site label conveys for this sample: FACS-sorted CD8+CD4-CCR7+CD45RA+ naive T cells. The receptors were sampled from a human donor in good health. Some libraries in this study had Jurkat cell RNA spiked in.

This clonotype was seen many times. The chain employs TRBV20-1 and TRBJ1-2; D gene uncertain. CDR3 length: 12 amino acids. The V gene's germline CDR1 is DFQATT and CDR2 SNEGSKA (reference sequence). V lost 3 bases to trimming and J lost 0 bases, with 5 bases between them. The CDR3 here is CSASQANYGYTF. CDR3 bases: TGCAGTGCTAGTCAGGCTAACTATGGCTACACCTTC.

About this clonotype: A much larger clone lies a single base off, so this may be a read error. The V call is TRBV20-1, the J call TRBJ2-2; TRBD1 or TRBD2 may be the D gene (5 bases each). This CDR3 is built from 15 residues. V was trimmed by 2 bases and J by 5 bases, leaving 15 bases between them. Looked up from germline, CDR1 is DFQATT and CDR2 is SNEGSKA (reference sequence). CDR3 bases: TGCAGTGCTAGATCGTACGGGGCGTCAACCGGGGAGCTGTTTTTT. Translated, it gives CSARSYGASTGELFF.

This clonotype appeared a few times. The rearrangement links TRBV28 to TRBJ2-7, with 10 bases that match TRBD2. CDR1 is MDHEN and CDR2 is SYDVKM in the germline V gene. The CDR3 spans 17 residues. Trimming cost V 5 bases and J 2 bases; bases outside gene matches: 12. For the CDR3, the DNA is TGTGCCAGCAGTCAATTAGAAGTAAGCGGGAGGGCCTACGAGCAGTACTTC. It encodes CASSQLEVSGRAYEQYF.

The chain is built from TRBV13 and TRBJ1-1; no reliable D call. This CDR3 has 12 residues. Germline CDR1 reads PRHDT; CDR2 reads FYEKMQ (reference sequence). Trimming took off 3 bases at V and 11 bases at J, with 13 bases between the two ends. The CDR3 reads CASSLPGKMAFF. In DNA, the CDR3 is TGTGCCAGCAGCTTGCCGGGGAAGATGGCTTTCTTT.

Remarks on this clonotype: A much larger clone differs from this one at a single base, so this may be a read error. This chain connects TRBV6-2 or TRBV6-3 to TRBJ2-2; D is uncertain. Germline assignment: CDR1 MNHEY and CDR2 SVGEGT. The V gene lost 4 bases and the J gene lost 3 bases, with 12 bases spanning the gap. This CDR3 is 15 amino acids long. The CDR3 loop reads CASSSTLGYTGELFF. The CDR3 region has the DNA TGTGCCAGCAGTTCAACTCTGGGATACACCGGGGAGCTGTTTTTT.

Comment on this clonotype: Possible read error: a much larger clone is one base away. The chain uses TRBV28 and TRBJ1-1; D remains ambiguous. Germline V gene sequence: CDR1 MDHEN, CDR2 SYDVKM. This CDR3 comprises 14 residues. Written as DNA, the CDR3 is TGTGCCTGCAGTTCCCTGACTTTCAACACTGAAGCTTTCTTT. Translated, it gives CACSSLTFNTEAFF.

This clonotype was seen at least ten times. The rearrangement links TRBV10-2 to TRBJ1-1; D unclear. The CDR3 is 14 amino acids. Trimming cost V 0 bases and J 2 bases, with 7 bases left between them. Germline values: CDR1 WSHSY, CDR2 SAAADI. For the CDR3, the DNA is TGCGCCAGCAGTGAGTCGAGAGCCAACACTGAAGCTTTCTTT. Its protein is CASSESRANTEAFF.

V is TRBV28 and J is TRBJ1-1; D gene unclear. This CDR3 spans 13 amino acids. V dropped 3 bases and J dropped 5 bases, with 10 bases sitting between them. Germline lookup yields CDR1 MDHEN and CDR2 SYDVKM. CDR3 in DNA: TGTGCCAGCAGTTTTCGAGGGAGGACTGAAGCTTTCTTT. Translated, it gives CASSFRGRTEAFF.

This clonotype was detected many times. V and J are TRBV19 and TRBJ2-3; 8 bases agree with TRBD2. V gave up 5 bases and J gave up 2 bases; unmatched junction bases: 6. The CDR3 is 15 amino acids. Germline V gives CDR1 LNHDA, CDR2 SQIVND (reference sequence). The CDR3 protein is CASSPSGRVTDTQYF. Written as DNA, the CDR3 is TGTGCCAGTAGTCCCAGCGGGAGAGTCACAGATACGCAGTATTTT. Variable domain in full (rest from reference TRBV19 and TRBJ2-3): DGGITQSPKYLFRKEGQNVTLSCEQNLNHDAMYWYRQDPGQGLRLIYYSQIVNDFQKGDIAEGYSVSREKKESFPLTVTSAQKNPTAFYLCASSPSGRVTDTQYFGPGTRLTVL.

Comment on this clonotype: Mismatch with germline at one junction end may stem from a read error. V usage is TRBV27 and J usage is TRBJ2-2, with D perhaps matching TRBD2 (6 bases). Per germline, CDR1 MNHEY and CDR2 SMNVEV (reference sequence). The CDR3 has 15 amino acids. This CDR3 is CASSFTQGGTGGLFF. CDR3 DNA sequence: TGTGCCAGCAGTTTTACCCAGGGAGGCACCGGGGGGCTGTTTTTT.

This clonotype was observed a handful of times. The genes are TRBV19 and TRBJ2-1, with 10 positions matching TRBD2. V lost 6 bases to trimming and J lost 0 bases; unmatched junction nucleotides: 2. Germline CDR1 reads LNHDA; CDR2 reads SQIVND (reference sequence). CDR3 length equals 15 residues. CDR3 sequence (DNA): TGTGCCAGTAGGAGACTAGCGGGCTCCTACAATGAGCAGTTCTTC. This translates into CASRRLAGSYNEQFF.

About this clonotype itself: A much larger clone differs by one base, so this may be a read error. This CDR3 reads CASSSRTGDTGELCF. CDR3 nucleotides: TGTGCCAGCAGCTCCCGGACAGGTGACACCGGGGAGCTGTGTTTT. This chain uses TRBV7-9 with TRBJ2-2; TRBD1 matches at 7 bases. There are 15 residues in the CDR3. The germline V gene has CDR1 SEHNR and CDR2 FQNEAQ (reference sequence). The full variable domain, completed using reference TRBV7-9 and TRBJ2-2, is DTGVSQNPRHKITKRGQNVTFRCDPISEHNRLYWYRQTLGQGPEFLTYFQNEAQLEKSRLLSDRFSAERPKGSFSTLEIQRTEQGDSAMYLCASSSRTGDTGELCFGEGSRLTVL.

The chain recombines TRBV7-2 with TRBJ2-7; a possible D gene is TRBD2 (5 bases). Germline CDR1 is SGHTA and CDR2 is FQGNSA. CDR3 length: 12 residues. The CDR3, as DNA: TGTGCGCGCCGCTTTGGAGGACCCGAGCAGTACTTC. Amino acid sequence: CARRFGGPEQYF.

Concerning this clonotype: Lacking the conserved final phenylalanine or tryptophan, this CDR3 likely reflects a read error. The chain carries TRBV27 and TRBJ2-7, with a possible D match to TRBD2 (6 bases). Germline CDR1 is MNHEY and CDR2 is SMNVEV (reference sequence). V was shortened by 6 bases and J by 2 bases, with 14 bases between the two germline ends. The CDR3 runs 14 residues. The DNA for the CDR3 is TGTGCCAGCAGAAACCTGGAGGGTACCTACGAGCAGTACCTC. It is translated as CASRNLEGTYEQYL.

In its sample, this clonotype was seen a few times. The chain uses TRBV27 and TRBJ2-7; maybe TRBD1 (6 bases). Trimming took 2 bases from V and 3 from J, leaving 17 bases between them. The germline CDR1 and CDR2 sequences are MNHEY and SMNVEV (reference sequence). The CDR3 totals 16 residues. CDR3 sequence (DNA): TGTGCCAGCAGTTTAGTGGGGGCGGCTCGGGTCTACGAGCAGTACTTC. Protein product: CASSLVGAARVYEQYF.

This clonotype was seen repeatedly, ten times or more. The V and J genes are TRBV6-6 and TRBJ2-1; D possibly uses TRBD1 or TRBD2 (5 bases each). The CDR3 length is 16 residues. Trimming removed 0 bases at V and 12 bases at J, with 21 bases between. The germline CDR1 and CDR2 sequences are MNHNY and SVGAGI (reference sequence). This chain's CDR3 is CASSYSTKQGELGQFF. CDR3 in DNA: TGTGCCAGCAGTTACTCGACGAAGCAGGGAGAGTTAGGGCAGTTCTTC.

There are many counts of this clonotype. The genes are TRBV14 and TRBJ2-1; D remains ambiguous. CDR3 size: 12 residues. The germline V gene encodes CDR1 SGHDN and CDR2 FVKESK. Trimming cost V 0 bases and J 7 bases, with 4 bases left between them. The CDR3: CASSQEPNEQFF. The CDR3 DNA follows: TGTGCCAGCAGCCAAGAACCGAATGAGCAGTTCTTC.

The sample holds a few counts of this clonotype. The CDR3, as DNA: TGTGCCTGGAGTGCGGGGTTTTATCCTTCGGAGCAGTACTTC. It is translated as CAWSAGFYPSEQYF. The rearrangement links TRBV30 to TRBJ2-7; D may be TRBD2 (5 bases). CDR3 length equals 14 residues. The germline V gene has CDR1 GTSNPN and CDR2 SVGIG (reference sequence). V was clipped by 1 base and J by 7 bases, with 17 bases between them.

This clonotype has a count of ten or more. The chain links TRBV6-2 or TRBV6-3 to TRBJ1-5; D is unresolved. The germline gives CDR1 MNHEY, CDR2 SVGEGT. V dropped 7 bases and J dropped 5 bases, with 12 bases sitting between them. This CDR3 contains 13 residues. The CDR3: CASTPESYQPQHF. The CDR3 coding sequence is TGTGCCAGCACCCCCGAGAGTTATCAGCCCCAGCATTTT.

This clonotype was seen at least ten times. The V and J genes are TRBV24-1 and TRBJ2-7; a possible D gene is TRBD2 (6 bases). Trimming removed 4 bases from V and 4 bases from J, with 7 bases in between. Germline CDR1 KGHDR, CDR2 SFDVKD. The CDR3 spans 12 residues. For the CDR3, the DNA is TGTGCCACCAGTGACGCGGGGTACGAGCAGTACTTC. Amino acid sequence: CATSDAGYEQYF.

This sequence joins TRBV27 and TRBJ1-5; D gene unclear. V lost 4 bases to trimming and J lost 9 bases, with 13 bases between them. Germline lookup yields CDR1 MNHEY and CDR2 SMNVEV (reference sequence). CDR3 size: 13 residues. The CDR3 reads CASSSAVYLPQHF. For the CDR3, the DNA is TGTGCCAGCAGTTCCGCCGTCTATCTGCCCCAGCATTTT.

This clonotype was counted many times. The chain carries TRBV20-1 and TRBJ1-5; D not resolved. This CDR3 has 13 amino acids. Trimming stripped 0 bases from V and 9 bases from J, with 12 bases between. Germline loops: CDR1 DFQATT, CDR2 SNEGSKA (reference sequence). CDR3 DNA: TGCAGTGCTAGAGATCGGAGGTCGGGGCCCCAGCATTTT. Its protein is CSARDRRSGPQHF.

In its sample, this clonotype was seen many times. J is TRBJ1-1 and V is TRBV19, with unresolved D. Germline V gene lookup returns CDR1 LNHDA and CDR2 SQIVND (reference sequence). Trimming pared 1 base from V and 10 bases from J, leaving 10 bases between. This CDR3 is 12 amino acids long. CDR3 in amino acids: CASSIGVRGAFF. The DNA for the CDR3 is TGTGCCAGTAGTATAGGGGTTCGCGGAGCTTTCTTT.

As DNA, the CDR3 is TGTGCCAGCAGTGATTTTAGCGGGGGGAACACCGGGGAGCTGTTTTTT. Its protein product is CASSDFSGGNTGELFF. The genes are TRBV6-1 and TRBJ2-2; 9 nucleotides agree with TRBD2. The CDR3 spans 16 residues. The germline gives CDR1 MNHNS, CDR2 SASEGT. V lost 3 bases to trimming and J lost 1 base; unmatched junction nucleotides: 3.